The rows below give T cell receptor beta chains drawn from one sample of a study of Ad26.COV2.S vaccination and SARS-CoV-2 variants. Clones were read by immunoSEQ multiplex PCR, and TCRdb kept only the in-frame ones, dropping some. The sample shows a few hundred thousand clones, about 83% of them seen only once. This material consisted of peripheral blood, taken in a trial of Ad26.COV2.S vaccine versus placebo. The receptors stem from a person aged 18-65 years who received the Ad26.COV2.S COVID-19 vaccine or a placebo. CDR3s include the opening cysteine and the closing phenylalanine or tryptophan. D genes are given only for firm matches. The listing skips clone size in some rows; elsewhere it reads once, few, many or a size class.

D gene: TRBD1
clone size: once
V gene: TRBV5-5
J gene: TRBJ1-3
CDR3 DNA: TGTGCCACCGCAGCAGGGGGCCCTATCTCTGGAAACACCATATATTTT
CDR3 protein: CATAAGGPISGNTIYF

D gene: -
clone size: -
V gene: TRBV3-1/TRBV3-2
J gene: TRBJ1-6
CDR3 DNA: TGTGCCAGCGGATTGTACGGCTCACCCCTCCACTTT
CDR3 protein: CASGLYGSPLHF

D gene: -
clone size: few
V gene: TRBV11-2
J gene: TRBJ2-2
CDR3 DNA: TGTGCCAGCAGCTTTACTAACACCGGGGAGCTGTTTTTT
CDR3 protein: CASSFTNTGELFF

D gene: -
clone size: few
V gene: TRBV24-1
J gene: TRBJ1-6
CDR3 DNA: TGTGCCACCAGCGATTTGGGGTCACCCCTCCACTTT
CDR3 protein: CATSDLGSPLHF

D gene: -
clone size: -
V gene: TRBV11-3
J gene: TRBJ2-7
CDR3 DNA: TGTGCCAGCAGCTTAGTTCGTTACGAGCAGTACTTC
CDR3 protein: CASSLVRYEQYF

D gene: TRBD1
clone size: -
V gene: TRBV12-5
J gene: TRBJ1-5
CDR3 DNA: TGTGCTAGTGGTTTGGGGGACAGGTATCAGCCCCAGCATTTT
CDR3 protein: CASGLGDRYQPQHF

D gene: -
clone size: -
V gene: TRBV5-6
J gene: TRBJ1-2
CDR3 DNA: TGTGCCAGCAGCTTGGGCAGGGCTGGCTACACCTTC
CDR3 protein: CASSLGRAGYTF

D gene: TRBD1
clone size: -
V gene: TRBV12-3/TRBV12-4
J gene: TRBJ1-3
CDR3 DNA: TGTGCCAGCAGCCTTGGACAGGGGAACACCATATATTTT
CDR3 protein: CASSLGQGNTIYF

D gene: TRBD2
clone size: few
V gene: TRBV5-1
J gene: TRBJ2-5
CDR3 DNA: TGCGCCAGCAGCTTCCCTAGCGGGGCGGCGGGGGAGACCCAGTACTTC
CDR3 protein: CASSFPSGAAGETQYF

D gene: TRBD1
clone size: -
V gene: TRBV11-2
J gene: TRBJ1-1
CDR3 DNA: TGTGCCAGCAGCTCGACAGGGGAGGGGACTGAAGCTTTCTTT
CDR3 protein: CASSSTGEGTEAFF

D gene: -
clone size: -
V gene: TRBV30
J gene: TRBJ1-5
CDR3 DNA: TGTGCCTGGAGTGTAACCAATTCTGGCAATCAGCCCCAGCATTTT
CDR3 protein: CAWSVTNSGNQPQHF

D gene: TRBD1
clone size: -
V gene: TRBV6-6
J gene: TRBJ1-1
CDR3 DNA: TGTGCCAGCACCAAGGGACAGATGAACACTGAAGCTTTCTTT
CDR3 protein: CASTKGQMNTEAFF

D gene: TRBD2
clone size: -
V gene: TRBV2
J gene: TRBJ2-1
CDR3 DNA: TGTGCCAGCAGTGAAGCGCTTCATCCTAGCGGGGGGGCTCATGAGCAGTTCTTC
CDR3 protein: CASSEALHPSGGAHEQFF

D gene: -
clone size: few
V gene: TRBV27
J gene: TRBJ1-1
CDR3 DNA: TGTGCCAGCAGTTTATTCGGGGGGCCGAACACTGAAGCTTTCTTT
CDR3 protein: CASSLFGGPNTEAFF

D gene: TRBD1
clone size: -
V gene: TRBV4-2
J gene: TRBJ1-5
CDR3 DNA: TGTGCCAGCAATCGGGACAGGAGCAATCAGCCCCAGCATTTT
CDR3 protein: CASNRDRSNQPQHF

D gene: -
clone size: -
V gene: TRBV6-5
J gene: TRBJ2-3
CDR3 DNA: TGTGCCAGCGGGGGTCTGGGGGCAGATACGCAGTATTTT
CDR3 protein: CASGGLGADTQYF

D gene: -
clone size: -
V gene: TRBV9
J gene: TRBJ1-1
CDR3 DNA: TGTGCCAGCAGCGTAGGTGTGGAACTCGATGTAGTGAGAGCTTTCTTT
CDR3 protein: CASSVGVELDVVRAFF

D gene: -
clone size: -
V gene: TRBV3-1/TRBV3-2
J gene: TRBJ2-5
CDR3 DNA: TGTGCCAGCAGCCAAGTTTTTGGCGAGACCCAGTACTTC
CDR3 protein: CASSQVFGETQYF

D gene: -
clone size: -
V gene: TRBV9
J gene: TRBJ1-2
CDR3 DNA: TGTGCCAGCAGCGTCGACGTAGGCGAATATGGCTACACCTTC
CDR3 protein: CASSVDVGEYGYTF

D gene: TRBD2
clone size: -
V gene: TRBV7-9
J gene: TRBJ2-7
CDR3 DNA: TGTGCCAGCAGCTTATCGGCTAGCGGGGGATACGAGCAGTACTTC
CDR3 protein: CASSLSASGGYEQYF

D gene: -
clone size: -
V gene: TRBV7-3
J gene: TRBJ1-1
CDR3 DNA: TGTGCCAGCGCAGGGGACCCGAACACTGAAGCTTTCTTT
CDR3 protein: CASAGDPNTEAFF

D gene: -
clone size: -
V gene: TRBV7-2
J gene: TRBJ1-2
CDR3 DNA: TGTGCCAGCAGCTTCGGACCGGGAGGGAGCTATGGCTACACCTTC
CDR3 protein: CASSFGPGGSYGYTF

D gene: -
clone size: -
V gene: TRBV5-1
J gene: TRBJ2-4
CDR3 DNA: TGCGCCAGCAGCCCCGCGGGCGGGAATGGGGTCATTCAGTACTTC
CDR3 protein: CASSPAGGNGVIQYF

D gene: -
clone size: -
V gene: TRBV7-9
J gene: TRBJ2-7
CDR3 DNA: TGTGCCAGCAGCGTAGGGGGGGACGGCACCTACGAGCAGTACTTC
CDR3 protein: CASSVGGDGTYEQYF

D gene: -
clone size: -
V gene: TRBV6-5
J gene: TRBJ2-7
CDR3 DNA: TGTGCCAGCAGTCCCTATGGGGGAGCGAACTACGAGCAGTACTTC
CDR3 protein: CASSPYGGANYEQYF

D gene: -
clone size: -
V gene: TRBV19
J gene: TRBJ1-1
CDR3 DNA: TGTGCCAGTAGTGAACGGACCAACACTGAAGCTTTCTTT
CDR3 protein: CASSERTNTEAFF

D gene: -
clone size: -
V gene: TRBV7-6
J gene: TRBJ1-5
CDR3 DNA: TGTGCCAGCAGCTTAGAAGTCGGCAATCAGCCCCAGCATTTT
CDR3 protein: CASSLEVGNQPQHF

D gene: TRBD1
clone size: -
V gene: TRBV19
J gene: TRBJ2-5
CDR3 DNA: TGTGCCAGTAGTATCCCCACAGGGGGCAAAGAGACCCAGTACTTC
CDR3 protein: CASSIPTGGKETQYF

D gene: -
clone size: -
V gene: TRBV5-1
J gene: TRBJ2-2
CDR3 DNA: TGCGCCAGCAGCCGAGAAGCCCCGACCGGGGAGCTGTTTTTT
CDR3 protein: CASSREAPTGELFF

D gene: TRBD1
clone size: -
V gene: TRBV7-9
J gene: TRBJ1-5
CDR3 DNA: TGTGCCAGCAGTGAGAGTACAGGGGGGGTTTCTCAGCCCCAGCATTTT
CDR3 protein: CASSESTGGVSQPQHF

D gene: TRBD1
clone size: -
V gene: TRBV19
J gene: TRBJ2-1
CDR3 DNA: TGTGCCAGTAGTGTCGCTGGACAGGGGGGTTTAACAGGGCAGTTCTTC
CDR3 protein: CASSVAGQGGLTGQFF

D gene: TRBD2
clone size: -
V gene: TRBV27
J gene: TRBJ2-3
CDR3 DNA: TGTGCCAGCGGGGGGGCAGATACGCAGTATTTT
CDR3 protein: CASGGADTQYF

D gene: -
clone size: -
V gene: TRBV11-2
J gene: TRBJ1-6
CDR3 DNA: TGTGCCAGCAGCCGATCTCAGGGGAATTCACCCCTCCACTTT
CDR3 protein: CASSRSQGNSPLHF

D gene: -
clone size: -
V gene: TRBV4-2
J gene: TRBJ2-7
CDR3 DNA: TGTGCCAGCAGCCAAGCTTTATACTACGAGCAGTACTTC
CDR3 protein: CASSQALYYEQYF

D gene: -
clone size: -
V gene: TRBV11-2
J gene: TRBJ2-2
CDR3 DNA: TGTGCCAGCAGCTTAGAACAGGGCACCGGGGAGCTGTTTTTT
CDR3 protein: CASSLEQGTGELFF

D gene: -
clone size: -
V gene: TRBV4-2
J gene: TRBJ2-1
CDR3 DNA: TGTGCCAGCAGCCAAAGGGCGGTCAACAATGAGCAGTTCTTC
CDR3 protein: CASSQRAVNNEQFF

D gene: TRBD1
clone size: -
V gene: TRBV6-2/TRBV6-3
J gene: TRBJ1-1
CDR3 DNA: TGTGCCAGCAGTCTGAAAGGACAGGGCACTGAAGCTTTCTTT
CDR3 protein: CASSLKGQGTEAFF

D gene: -
clone size: few
V gene: TRBV6-5
J gene: TRBJ2-1
CDR3 DNA: TGTGCCAGCAGGACCGGGACTCACTCCTACAATGAGCAGTTCTTC
CDR3 protein: CASRTGTHSYNEQFF

D gene: -
clone size: few
V gene: TRBV7-9
J gene: TRBJ1-4
CDR3 DNA: TGTGCCAGCAGCCCGGGACAAACCAGGGAGGAAAAACTGTTTTTT
CDR3 protein: CASSPGQTREEKLFF

D gene: TRBD2
clone size: -
V gene: TRBV6-6
J gene: TRBJ2-1
CDR3 DNA: TGTGCCAGCGCTGGGGCTAGCGGGAACGAGCAGTTCTTC
CDR3 protein: CASAGASGNEQFF

D gene: -
clone size: -
V gene: TRBV29-1
J gene: TRBJ2-7
CDR3 DNA: TGCAGCGTTTCGGTACAGGGCCACGAGCAGTACTTC
CDR3 protein: CSVSVQGHEQYF